A selection of T cell receptor beta chains follows, all from one sample in a study of shared clonotypes between healthy human individuals. Using immunoSEQ multiplex PCR, the repertoire was profiled, and TCRdb retains in-frame clones only, with some absent. The sample yields hundreds of thousands of clones, nearly 95% seen once. The sequenced sample was naive CD8+ T cells sorted from blood. The receptor set was obtained from a young man in good health. Each CDR3 is given with its conserved first and last residue.

V	J	CDR3
TRBV28	TRBJ1-4	CASSPPDRVEKLFF
TRBV13	TRBJ2-5	CASSLGAVQETQYF
TRBV30	TRBJ1-1	CAWRAGASFPEAFF
TRBV30	TRBJ2-3	CAWNELAVDTQYF
TRBV18	TRBJ2-3	CASSPAGSTDTQYF
TRBV2	TRBJ1-5	CASNRGGQPQHF
TRBV19	TRBJ1-4	CASSWTGTGGAGLFF
TRBV28	TRBJ2-1	CASSISGSSYNEQFF
TRBV11-3	TRBJ2-3	CASSSREGGTDTQYF
TRBV27	TRBJ1-2	CASSFGPNYGYTF
TRBV7-9	TRBJ1-3	CASSPTPVEGNTIYF
TRBV19	TRBJ1-2	CASSTLPDRGADGYTF
TRBV5-1	TRBJ2-3	CASSSLGGADTQYF
TRBV10-1	TRBJ2-3	CASSASSTGRADTQYF
TRBV6-5	TRBJ1-5	CASSRLWGNRPQHF
TRBV19	TRBJ2-7	CASSMGVGTGSYEQYF
TRBV19	TRBJ2-7	CASRVGQGASYEQYF
TRBV28	TRBJ2-2	CASSGPIAGRSNTGELFF
TRBV28	TRBJ2-5	CASSTMLGQSGGGQETQYF
TRBV20-1	TRBJ2-1	CSTPKHNEQFF
TRBV19	TRBJ2-7	CASSILPDPSYEQYF
TRBV5-1	TRBJ2-3	CASSVTQRESPDTQYF
TRBV14	TRBJ2-1	CASSHPDTYNEQFF
TRBV5-5	TRBJ2-5	CASSLRGSETQYF
TRBV11-2	TRBJ1-2	CASSLTGVGGYTF
TRBV19	TRBJ2-5	CASSIMSGAGVEETQYF
TRBV4-3	TRBJ1-2	CASSQGVTGGNNYGYTF
TRBV27	TRBJ2-1	CASTTGTGVDNEQFF
TRBV30	TRBJ2-2	CAWGVGHVNTGELFF
TRBV4-1	TRBJ2-7	CASSPSLAGSREQYF
TRBV30	TRBJ2-1	CAWSGSSSGSASYNEQFF
TRBV9	TRBJ2-2	CASSVERETNTGELFF
TRBV19	TRBJ1-1	CASTWMNTEAFF
TRBV4-1	TRBJ2-7	CASSQDLDRGYEQYF
TRBV5-1	TRBJ2-7	CASSLTGTEYEQYF
TRBV9	TRBJ2-7	CASSVGGSGTYEQYF
TRBV7-6	TRBJ2-1	CASSLAIHNEQFF
TRBV5-1	TRBJ2-7	CASSFRDPESYEQYF
TRBV12-5	TRBJ2-7	CASGFGGSYEQYF